A single sample is the source of the 17 T cell receptor beta chains below, sequenced in a study of OX40 agonist ivuxolimab in advanced cancers. The library was built by means of the immunoSEQ multiplex PCR assay. Held by TCRdb, this immuneACCESS table contains in-frame sequences only and omits some clones. Under half of the omission traces to an unresolved V gene where checked; the cause of the rest is unknown. The sample yields around 90,000 clones; over 80% were counted once. 6% to 7.5% of the sample lies in the top ten. Sample: CD4+ or CD8+ T cells sorted from blood, taken in a trial of the OX40 agonist ivuxolimab. The receptors shown here come from an adult with an advanced solid tumor such as melanoma, head and neck, liver or kidney cancer.

V and J are TRBV11-2 and TRBJ2-5; 7 nucleotides match TRBD1. CDR1 and CDR2 (germline): SGHAT, FQNNGV. This CDR3 comprises 13 residues. V trimming: 5 bases; J trimming: 3 bases; junction bases outside the gene matches: 3. CDR3 residues: CASSQGQEETQYF. CDR3 bases: TGTGCCAGCAGCCAAGGACAGGAAGAGACCCAGTACTTC.

This clone was seen more than once but under ten times. The chain is built from TRBV7-9 and TRBJ2-7; 8 bases align to TRBD2. The CDR3 extends over 15 amino acids. Germline CDR1 and CDR2: SEHNR and FQNEAQ (reference sequence). The trim removed 5 bases at V and 0 bases at J, leaving 6 bases unmatched. The CDR3, as DNA: TGTGCCAGCAGCCAAGATCTAGCGGGCTCCTACGAGCAGTACTTC. This encodes CASSQDLAGSYEQYF.

The chain has TRBV18 and TRBJ2-3; D not certain. Trimming pared 2 bases from V and 5 bases from J, leaving 8 bases between. Germline V gene data show CDR1 as KGHSH and CDR2 as LQKENI. The CDR3 sequence is 13 residues long. Written as DNA, the CDR3 is TGTGCCAGCTCACCAAGGACGGTAGATACGCAGTATTTT. Translation gives CASSPRTVDTQYF. The whole variable domain, remainder taken from reference TRBV18 and TRBJ2-3, is NAGVMQNPRHLVRRRGQEARLRCSPMKGHSHVYWYRQLPEEGLKFMVYLQKENIIDESGMPKERFSAEFPKEGPSILRIQQVVRGDSAAYFCASSPRTVDTQYFGPGTRLTVL.

V is TRBV27 and J is TRBJ2-5; D call uncertain. The CDR3 covers 12 residues. CDR1 and CDR2 from the germline V gene are MNHEY and SMNVEV (reference sequence). Trimming pared 5 bases from V and 3 bases from J, leaving 7 bases between. In DNA form, the CDR3 reads TGTGCCAGCAGTGGCAGTAAAGAGACCCAGTACTTC. Its translation is CASSGSKETQYF.

The chain links TRBV7-3 to TRBJ1-1, with 9 bases identical to TRBD1. Unmatched junction bases numbered 5, after V lost 2 bases and J lost 7 bases. The CDR3 spans 14 residues. Germline-derived CDR1 and CDR2 are SGHTA and FQGTGA. The CDR3 DNA sequence: TGTGCCAGCAGCTTACTGGGACAGGGTGATGAAGCTTTCTTT. Translating it yields CASSLLGQGDEAFF.

The chain carries TRBV11-2 and TRBJ2-7; 12 bases line up with TRBD2. J was trimmed by 6 bases and V by 5 bases; bases with no gene match: 8. The germline V gene has CDR1 SGHAT and CDR2 FQNNGV. This CDR3 spans 15 amino acids. CDR3: CASSHPLAGGGEQYF. The CDR3 region has the DNA TGTGCCAGCAGCCATCCGCTAGCGGGAGGGGGCGAGCAGTACTTC.

The genes are TRBV19 and TRBJ2-5; D is possibly TRBD2 (6 bases). CDR3 length: 15 amino acids. The germline V gene encodes CDR1 LNHDA and CDR2 SQIVND (reference sequence). The V and J ends lost 5 bases and 3 bases respectively, with 16 bases between them. The CDR3 sequence is CASSLSGTVEETQYF. The CDR3 DNA follows: TGTGCCAGTAGTCTCTCCGGGACTGTGGAAGAGACCCAGTACTTC. Full variable domain (outside the CDR3, taken from reference TRBV19 and TRBJ2-5): DGGITQSPKYLFRKEGQNVTLSCEQNLNHDAMYWYRQDPGQGLRLIYYSQIVNDFQKGDIAEGYSVSREKKESFPLTVTSAQKNPTAFYLCASSLSGTVEETQYFGPGTRLLVL.

V and J are TRBV29-1 and TRBJ2-7; D may be TRBD2 (6 bases). This CDR3 is built from 13 residues. Trimming stripped 4 bases from V and 4 bases from J, with 14 bases between. Germline values: CDR1 SQVTM, CDR2 ANQGSEA. The CDR3 sequence is CSVVLAGPYEQYF. The CDR3 DNA reads as TGCAGCGTTGTACTAGCTGGCCCTTACGAGCAGTACTTC.

The gene calls are TRBV7-2 and TRBJ2-3; D gene unclear. The germline V gene has CDR1 SGHTA and CDR2 FQGNSA. The CDR3 runs to 16 residues. V dropped 1 base and J dropped 0 bases, with 11 bases sitting between them. CDR3 residues: CASSLVFGTSTDTQYF. The CDR3 bases are TGTGCCAGCAGCTTAGTCTTCGGTACTAGCACAGATACGCAGTATTTT.

The V and J genes are TRBV11-3 and TRBJ2-7; TRBD2 matches at 9 bases. The junction had 1 base not matched to a gene; V was cut back by 0 bases and J by 1 base. Germline V gives CDR1 SGHNT, CDR2 YENEEA. This CDR3 is built from 15 residues. This CDR3 is CASSLDAGGSYEQYF. Written as DNA, the CDR3 is TGTGCCAGCAGCTTAGATGCGGGAGGGTCCTACGAGCAGTACTTC.

In nucleotides, the CDR3 is TGTGCCAGCAGCTCGGCCGGGACAGGCTACAATGAGCAGTTCTTC. This translates into CASSSAGTGYNEQFF. This chain links TRBV13 with TRBJ2-1, with TRBD1 matching over 8 bases. This CDR3 region has 15 residues. Germline V gives CDR1 PRHDT, CDR2 FYEKMQ (reference sequence). V was clipped by 4 bases and J by 3 bases; unmatched bases: 5.

This chain uses TRBV27 with TRBJ2-7; 7 nucleotides match TRBD2. This CDR3 contains 13 residues. V lost 5 bases and J lost 3; bases outside the gene matches: 4. CDR1 MNHEY and CDR2 SMNVEV come from the germline V gene (reference sequence). The CDR3 DNA sequence: TGTGCCAGCAGTCGGACGGGAGGCTACGAGCAGTACTTC. It is translated as CASSRTGGYEQYF.

J is TRBJ2-5 and V is TRBV5-6; 11 nucleotides match TRBD2. Near its end, the DNA agrees better with TRBJ2-7, so the J call may be wrong. Germline CDR1 and CDR2: SGHDT and YYEEEE. The CDR3 runs to 19 residues. The CDR3 sequence: CASSGSGTGLLAGAYEQYF. The DNA of the CDR3 is TGTGCCAGCAGCGGATCCGGGACAGGGTTACTAGCGGGAGCCTACGAGCAGTACTTC.

The chain employs TRBV14 and TRBJ2-2, with 15 bases aligning to TRBD2. The CDR3 has 17 amino acids. Germline CDR1 SGHDN, CDR2 FVKESK. The ends lost 4 bases at V and 5 bases at J; junction bases unmatched: 5. The CDR3 reads CASSRRTSGRETGELFF. The CDR3 DNA sequence: TGTGCCAGCAGCCGGAGGACTAGCGGGAGGGAAACCGGGGAGCTGTTTTTT.

The chain joins TRBV4-1 to TRBJ2-7; perhaps TRBD1 as D (6 bases). The ends were cut back, 0 bases at V and 2 bases at J, with 11 bases in the middle. The CDR3 is 15 amino acids. Looked up from germline, CDR1 is MGHRA and CDR2 is YSYEKL. CDR3 nucleotide sequence: TGCGCCAGCAGCCAAGATCAAGGGGGTCCCTACGAGCAGTACTTC. This sequence encodes CASSQDQGGPYEQYF.

The rearrangement joins TRBV1 to TRBJ2-7; no DNA check was done on the table's D call, TRBD1. TRBV1 is assigned pseudogene status. CDR3 length: 12 amino acids. The CDR3: CTSSPQGYEQYF. The CDR3 bases are TGCACCAGCAGCCCGCAGGGTTACGAGCAGTACTTC.

The chain has TRBV6-6 and TRBJ2-7; D not certain. With 2 bases removed from V and 0 bases from J, the gap between germline ends came to 8 bases. This CDR3 region has 14 residues. CDR1 and CDR2 from the germline V gene are MNHNY and SVGAGI (reference sequence). The CDR3 region is CASSYKATSYEQYF. DNA of the CDR3: TGTGCCAGCAGTTACAAGGCGACCTCCTACGAGCAGTACTTC.